Sequencing of this T cell receptor beta chain was carried out in a study of blood T cell repertoires in COVID-19. Symptom resolution, clearance, or two negative PCRs marked the recovered donors of Cohort 3. CDR1 is SNHLY and CDR2 is FYNNEI in the germline V gene. Trimming pared 7 bases from V and 1 base from J, leaving 7 bases between. This CDR3 spans 12 amino acids. Here immunoSEQ multiplex PCR was the method, and the copy in TCRdb shows in-frame clones only, minus some. The data hold 490,000 or so clones, with less than 90% observed a single time. Sequencing was done on a sample of PBMCs or T cells enriched from blood (not recorded which). This chain links TRBV2 with TRBJ1-1; D gene uncertain. The origin of this receptor is a woman aged 60 to 75 who had recovered from COVID-19. The CDR3 protein is CASTYRNTEAFF. The CDR3 coding sequence is TGTGCCAGCACGTACAGGAACACTGAAGCTTTCTTT.